The clone carrying this TCR beta chain was observed many times. This sample was taken from a study of T cells in Graves' hyperthyroidism and ophthalmopathy. The TCR beta CDR3 regions underwent amplification using RNA transcripts as the source. Carried out on the TCR CDR3, a first-round RT-PCR used the HTBI primer set. In TCRdb, the multiplex PCR reads were re-called with MiXCR into one record per CDR3 protein. Seen here are a few hundred thousand distinct CDR3 sequences, 15% to 18% observed once, and the top ten hold 28%. This CDR3 contains 15 residues. V gave up 6 bases and J gave up 4 bases, with 16 bases separating them. Germline assignment: CDR1 MDHEN and CDR2 SYDVKM.

Specimen: blood. V gene TRBV28 combines with J gene TRBJ1-5, with a weak D call TRBD1 (5 bases). The TCR comes from a woman under 30 with Graves' hyperthyroidism that later progressed to Graves' ophthalmopathy. As DNA, the CDR3 is TGTGCCAGCAGAAGAGGGACCACGGGTAATCAGCCCCAGCATTTT. Amino acids: CASRRGTTGNQPQHF.